Listed here are 21 T cell receptor beta chains from one sample, sequenced in a study of blood T cells in healthy people across ages. It was with a sample-barcoded 5' primer and a J-beta primer mix that a second PCR of roughly 7 to 12 cycles was run. In TCRdb, the 5' RACE reads were re-called with MiXCR into one record per CDR3 protein. The sample yields some 1 million distinct CDR3 sequences, under 45% seen once. Sequenced sample: blood. These receptors were obtained from a woman aged 55-70 years in good health.

This clonotype turned up a few times. The gene calls are TRBV2 and TRBJ2-5; D may match TRBD1 or TRBD2 (6 bases each). This CDR3 contains 14 residues. The germline CDR1 and CDR2 sequences are SNHLY and FYNNEI. With 6 bases removed from V and 5 bases from J, the gap between germline ends came to 16 bases. Here the CDR3 DNA reads TGTGCCAGCAGCGCCTGGGGGGCGAGGGAGACCCAGTACTTC. This gives the protein CASSAWGARETQYF.

The V gene is TRBV27, the J gene TRBJ2-1, with D possibly matching TRBD1 (5 bases). The germline V gene encodes CDR1 MNHEY and CDR2 SMNVEV (reference sequence). This CDR3 is 15 amino acids long. V was shortened by 3 bases and J by 5 bases, with 14 bases between the two germline ends. As DNA, the CDR3 is TGTGCCAGCAGTTTGGGCAGGGTTCGGAACAATGAGCAGTTCTTC. Protein product: CASSLGRVRNNEQFF.

This clonotype was observed a handful of times. This chain uses TRBV6-5 with TRBJ1-2; D ambiguous. The CDR3 covers 13 residues. V shed 0 bases and J shed 3 bases, with 5 bases lying between them. Germline CDR1 MNHEY, CDR2 SVGAGI. This CDR3 is CASSYSGDYGYTF. The CDR3 DNA sequence: TGTGCCAGCAGTTACTCCGGGGACTATGGCTACACCTTC.

V and J are TRBV27 and TRBJ2-5; 13 nucleotides agree with TRBD2. Unmatched junction bases numbered 12, after V lost 6 bases and J lost 2 bases. This CDR3 has 18 residues. CDR1 and CDR2 from the germline V gene are MNHEY and SMNVEV (reference sequence). The CDR3 region is CASRSTSGREGGQETQYF. The CDR3, as DNA: TGTGCCAGCAGATCTACTAGCGGGAGGGAAGGTGGGCAAGAGACCCAGTACTTC.

Only a few counts were recorded for this clonotype. Germline is not matched at one junction end, which may reflect a read error. V gene TRBV11-1 combines with J gene TRBJ2-7, with D maybe TRBD2 (5 bases). Germline V gives CDR1 SGHAT, CDR2 FQDESV (reference sequence). The CDR3 has 14 residues. The CDR3 DNA follows: TGTGCCAGCAGTTTAGAGCGGACCTCCTACGAGCAGTACTTC. It encodes CASSLERTSYEQYF.

Points on this clonotype: This could be a read error, since a much larger clone is one nucleotide away. The chain joins TRBV10-3 to TRBJ2-3; perhaps TRBD2 as D (6 bases). The V gene lost 8 bases and the J gene lost 2 bases, with 14 bases spanning the gap. The CDR3 contains 14 residues. Germline CDR1 and CDR2: ENHRY and SYGVKD. The DNA for the CDR3 is TGTGCCATCGGCCCGGGACTCTCCACAGATACGCAGTATTTT. It translates to CAIGPGLSTDTQYF.

This clonotype was counted a single time. A single base separates this from a much larger clone, so it may be a read error. The chain carries TRBV15 and TRBJ2-6, with 7 bases aligning to TRBD1. Looked up from germline, CDR1 is LNHNV and CDR2 is YYDKDF (reference sequence). Trimming removed 1 base from V and 0 bases from J; junction bases left unmatched: 12. This CDR3 has 20 amino acids. The CDR3 DNA follows: TGTGCCACCAGCAGAGGGACAGGCCTATTACGGATCTCTGGGGCCAACGTCCTGACTTTC. Amino acid sequence: CATSRGTGLLRISGANVLTF.

This clonotype was counted between two and nine times. V usage is TRBV5-4 and J usage is TRBJ1-1; D not certain. The CDR3 contains 15 residues. Trimming left V 0 bases short and J 1 base short, with 10 bases between. Germline-derived CDR1 and CDR2 are SGHNT and YYREEE (reference sequence). CDR3 sequence: CASSLESVRNTEAFF. In DNA, the CDR3 is TGTGCCAGCAGCTTGGAGTCGGTACGGAACACTGAAGCTTTCTTT.

The genes are TRBV13 and TRBJ2-3; perhaps D is TRBD1 or TRBD2 (6 bases each). Per germline, CDR1 PRHDT and CDR2 FYEKMQ (reference sequence). V lost 5 bases to trimming and J lost 5 bases, with 14 bases between them. This CDR3 is built from 14 residues. The CDR3 coding sequence is TGTGCCAGCAGCCCAGGGGTAGCGGTAGATACGCAGTATTTT. It translates to CASSPGVAVDTQYF.

This clonotype was detected only a few times. The V gene is TRBV10-3, the J gene TRBJ2-1; TRBD1 matches at 7 bases. The germline CDR1 and CDR2 sequences are ENHRY and SYGVKD. After removal of 7 bases from V and 8 bases from J, the junction contained 8 bases not matched to a gene. The CDR3 length is 13 residues. CDR3: CAIMPGGIYEQFF. As DNA, the CDR3 is TGTGCCATCATGCCAGGGGGTATCTATGAGCAGTTCTTC.

The genes are TRBV20-1 and TRBJ2-5, with 7 bases aligning to TRBD1. Matching the DNA end better, TRBJ2-7 makes the J call doubtful. The CDR3 runs to 13 residues. Germline CDR1 reads DFQATT; CDR2 reads SNEGSKA (reference sequence). CDR3 DNA sequence: TGCAGTGCGCGGACAGGCAAGCACTACGAGCAGTACTTC. Translation: CSARTGKHYEQYF.

The chain joins TRBV5-1 to TRBJ2-7; unclear D gene. The V and J ends lost 1 base and 0 bases respectively, with 11 bases between them. Germline-derived CDR1 and CDR2 are SGHRS and YFSETQ. The CDR3 has 15 residues. The CDR3 nucleotides are TGCGCCAGCAGCTTGTCCCCACAGAACTCCTACGAGCAGTACTTC. Translating it yields CASSLSPQNSYEQYF.

This chain uses TRBV29-1 with TRBJ1-1; D is possibly TRBD1 (6 bases). Germline values: CDR1 SQVTM, CDR2 ANQGSEA. The CDR3 length is 12 residues. V lost 7 bases and J 3 bases, leaving 12 bases between the germline ends. CDR3: CSAGQYDTEAFF. The CDR3 DNA follows: TGCAGCGCCGGACAGTACGACACTGAAGCTTTCTTT.

The J gene is TRBJ2-3, the V gene TRBV4-2; 11 positions match TRBD2. V lost 2 bases, J lost 5 bases, and 3 bases stayed unmatched. The germline CDR1 and CDR2 sequences are LGHNA and YNFKEQ. The CDR3 is 15 residues long. The CDR3 loop reads CASSQTSGSVDTQYF. The CDR3 region has the DNA TGTGCCAGCAGCCAAACTAGCGGGAGTGTAGATACGCAGTATTTT.

The chain has TRBV7-9 and TRBJ2-4, with TRBD1 as a possible D gene (6 bases). The DNA end is a closer match to TRBJ2-7, so the J assignment may be wrong. This CDR3 has 15 residues. Germline values: CDR1 SEHNR, CDR2 FQNEAQ (reference sequence). The CDR3 here is CASSLESGRGGEQYF. The DNA of the CDR3 is TGTGCCAGCAGCTTAGAGAGCGGCAGGGGTGGCGAGCAGTACTTC.

This chain links TRBV28 with TRBJ2-3; no reliable D call. The CDR3 runs 14 residues. CDR1 is MDHEN and CDR2 is SYDVKM in the germline V gene. V was shortened by 10 bases and J by 1 base, with 15 bases between the two germline ends. CDR3 loop: CATIEESRTDTQYF. DNA of the CDR3: TGTGCCACCATAGAAGAAAGTCGCACAGATACGCAGTATTTT.

This chain links TRBV10-3 with TRBJ2-3, with 9 bases that match TRBD1. V lost 8 bases to trimming and J lost 3 bases; unmatched junction nucleotides: 9. Germline V lookup: CDR1 ENHRY, CDR2 SYGVKD. The CDR3 extends over 15 amino acids. The CDR3 nucleotides read TGTGCCATCCGGGACAGGGTTCTAAGTACAGATACGCAGTATTTT. Translating gives CAIRDRVLSTDTQYF.

This chain joins TRBV20-1 and TRBJ2-7; a weak D match, TRBD2 (7 bases). Between the trimmed V and J ends, which lost 1 base and 2 bases, there was a span of 15 bases. The CDR3 length is 15 residues. CDR1 DFQATT and CDR2 SNEGSKA come from the germline V gene (reference sequence). The chain's CDR3 is CSARGRGGGPYEQYF. CDR3 bases: TGCAGTGCTAGAGGGCGAGGCGGGGGCCCCTACGAGCAGTACTTC.

The chain couples TRBV2 to TRBJ1-6, with TRBD1 identical over 9 bases. This CDR3 is built from 17 residues. J gave up 7 bases and V 3 bases, and 10 bases lay outside the gene matches. CDR1 is SNHLY and CDR2 is FYNNEI in the germline V gene. CDR3 amino acids: CASSDPEGQGSNSPLHF. The CDR3 region has the DNA TGTGCCAGCAGTGACCCAGAAGGACAGGGGTCGAATTCACCCCTCCACTTT.

This chain connects TRBV20-1 to TRBJ2-1; 11 bases map to TRBD2. Per germline, CDR1 DFQATT and CDR2 SNEGSKA (reference sequence). The CDR3 sequence is 14 residues long. The V gene end was trimmed by 3 bases and the J gene end by 10 bases; junction bases not matched to a gene: 8. The DNA for the CDR3 is TGCAGTGCTAGTGTGGGCCTAGCGGGAGGAGAGCAGTTCTTC. Encoded protein: CSASVGLAGGEQFF.

This clonotype was recorded a few times. The chain recombines TRBV6-6 with TRBJ1-2, with TRBD1 matching over 12 bases. From germline, CDR1 is MNHNY and CDR2 SVGAGI (reference sequence). This CDR3 is 16 amino acids long. After removal of 5 bases from V and 7 bases from J, the junction contained 11 bases not matched to a gene. The CDR3 is CASSTSGTGGVGGYTF. CDR3 coding DNA: TGTGCCAGCAGTACATCCGGGACAGGGGGCGTAGGTGGCTACACCTTC.